The clone carrying this TCR beta chain is a singleton in its sample. Its target is not known. TCRdb's copy holds only in-frame clones and misses some; the assay was immunoSEQ multiplex PCR. Of fewer than 30,000 clones listed, approximately 90% were seen once; the top ten hold around 19%. The data stem from a study of lymphopenia after photon versus proton radiotherapy. Study outcomes and limitations: Oligoclonal CD8+ Temra expansion after nadir drove photon patients' diversity drop.

The specimen was peripheral blood, collected from a patient treated with photon-based radiotherapy. The clonotype comes from a man in his fifties with gastric cancer.

CDR3 in amino acids: CASSLRGGVTYEQYF. CDR3 sequence (DNA): TGTGCCAGCAGCTTAAGAGGGGGGGTGACCTACGAGCAGTACTTC. The rearrangement joins TRBV11-3 to TRBJ2-7, with D possibly TRBD2 on 7 matching bases. From germline, CDR1 is SGHNT and CDR2 YENEEA. Between the trimmed V and J ends, which lost 2 bases and 2 bases, there was a span of 13 bases. The CDR3 contains 15 residues. Combining the CDR3 with reference TRBV11-3 and TRBJ2-7 gives the whole variable domain EAGVVQSPRYKIIEKKQPVAFWCNPISGHNTLYWYLQNLGQGPELLIRYENEEAVDDSQLPKDRFSAERLKGVDSTLKIQPAELGDSAVYLCASSLRGGVTYEQYFGPGTRLTVT.